This TCR beta chain was recovered during a study of human T cells and chemical hapten exposure. Study in general: The study traced per-sample TCR yield variation mainly to small differences in pooled library volumes. General study findings and limits: Significantly more large CDR3 similarity clusters were formed by expanded TCRs than by controls. No change in TCRs above 1 in 1000 frequency was produced by DPC sensitization.

Turning to this clonotype: Antigen specificity is unknown.

J lost 0 bases, V lost 4 bases, and 12 bases had no gene match. Germline CDR1 reads SQVTM; CDR2 reads ANQGSEA. This CDR3 comprises 18 residues. Time point given: patch test 2, 6 weeks after DPC sensitization. Regarding treatment: therapeutic diphenylcyclopropenone sensitization with weekly scalp DPC. The template was total RNA from unfractionated whole blood. From the RACE reads, TCRdb called clonotypes with MiXCR, one entry per CDR3 protein. The sample holds 85,000 to 95,000 distinct CDR3 sequences, roughly 9.6% seen once. The specimen comprised whole blood, sampled in connection with sensitization to the hapten diphenylcyclopropenone (DPC). The rearrangement uses TRBV29-1 and TRBJ2-3; 11 nucleotides match TRBD2. The sequence came from a man aged 35-49 years with alopecia areata. Some clones in this sample may be carry-over from other donors' samples. CDR3 region: CSVVSGRGNYRSTDTQYF. The CDR3 DNA follows: TGCAGCGTTGTTAGCGGGAGGGGGAACTACCGTAGCACAGATACGCAGTATTTT.